These T cell receptor beta chains were read from a single sample in a study of radiotherapy plus CTLA-4 blockade in lung cancer. Some clones are missing from TCRdb's copy, which holds only in-frame ones; the method was immunoSEQ multiplex PCR. The sample holds about 38,000 clones, about three quarters seen once. This material consisted of peripheral blood, taken from a patient treated with radiotherapy plus ipilimumab. These receptors originate from a human donor with non-small cell lung cancer who had stable disease on radiotherapy plus ipilimumab. CDR3s include the opening cysteine and the closing phenylalanine or tryptophan.

J | V | CDR3
TRBJ2-5 | TRBV5-1 | CASSTDGQGAWETQYF
TRBJ2-7 | TRBV11-2 | CASSPGVAGGSSYEQYF
TRBJ2-2 | TRBV7-3 | CASSPPGANTGELFF
TRBJ2-1 | TRBV5-6 | CASSILTGGFNSSYNEQFF
TRBJ2-5 | TRBV7-7 | CASKRTSGSQETQYF
TRBJ1-2 | TRBV2 | CASSVQGARYGYTF
TRBJ1-6 | TRBV27 | CASKMTGMGNSPLHF
TRBJ2-4 | TRBV6-1 | CASCRAGTIQYF
TRBJ2-5 | TRBV27 | CASSSSTVEKTQYF
TRBJ1-1 | TRBV11-3 | CASSRTMNTEAFF
TRBJ1-6 | TRBV19 | CASSIVGGPLHF
TRBJ1-5 | TRBV18 | CASSSQGANQPQHF
TRBJ2-1 | TRBV5-5 | CASSPSDREGLLFF
TRBJ2-1 | TRBV10-3 | CAITTDSSYNEQFF
TRBJ1-5 | TRBV6-5 | CASSLAPVGHNQPQHF
TRBJ1-2 | TRBV14 | CASSQDGLYGYTF
TRBJ1-2 | TRBV10-3 | CAISDPGQGLNGYTF
TRBJ1-5 | TRBV28 | CASRARGGGNQPQHF
TRBJ1-6 | TRBV5-1 | CASSSQGQNSPLHF
TRBJ2-5 | TRBV10-1 | CASSEFLRGQETQYF
TRBJ2-1 | TRBV29-1 | CSVVRTGRPYNEQFF
TRBJ1-2 | TRBV11-2 | CASSLEWGQNGYTF
TRBJ1-5 | TRBV19 | CASSTGRGSNQPQHF
TRBJ1-5 | TRBV5-1 | CASSLEGRSNQPQHF
TRBJ1-6 | TRBV4-2 | CASSQDEKTPLHF
TRBJ2-3 | TRBV7-2 | CASSPSGLSTDTQYF
TRBJ1-1 | TRBV10-3 | CAISVGLNTEAFF
TRBJ1-1 | TRBV6-5 | CASSSTGFNMNTEAFF
TRBJ1-3 | TRBV7-2 | CASRIPGQGNTIYF
TRBJ2-1 | TRBV29-1 | CSPRGNTDEQFF
TRBJ1-1 | TRBV7-3 | CASSFGDTEAFF
TRBJ2-2 | TRBV7-6 | CASSSQGEVGELFF
TRBJ1-1 | TRBV12-5 | CASGLVEVAFF
TRBJ1-1 | TRBV27 | CASSLLGGTNTEAFF
TRBJ1-6 | TRBV4-1 | CASSHTGRKGISPLHF
TRBJ2-3 | TRBV11-2 | CASSSRERASHTQYF
TRBJ2-3 | TRBV7-2 | CASSYRVTDTQYF
TRBJ1-5 | TRBV19 | CASSIMHTRGNQPQHF
TRBJ2-6 | TRBV5-5 | CASSLSQAKASGANVLTF